This T cell receptor beta chain was identified during a study of T-cell reconstitution after alpha-beta-depleted transplantation in children (TCRdb year 2016). In the study overall: The study quantitatively tracked T-cell immune reconstitution after TCRalphabeta/CD19-depleted allogeneic hematopoietic cell transplantation in children using TCR repertoire profiling. What the study reported, not specific to this receptor: In some patients, high TCRbeta diversity at day 60 was attributed to recipient T cells and intrathymic progenitors that had survived conditioning. Hyperexpanded clone frequencies declined over subsequent months; after one year, T-cell counts and TCRbeta diversity were mostly attributed to newly produced T cells. Apparently early alphabetaT-cell count recovery about two months after transplant reportedly relied on only several hundred rapidly expanded clones derived from non-depleted graft cells.

The CDR3 covers 14 residues, taking in both the cysteine and the phenylalanine. Only the CDR3 DNA is retained, 42 bases long and in frame from the first base. Between the V and J ends, shortened by 4 bases and 1 base respectively, the junction contains 8 bases. CDR1 and CDR2, looked up from the germline V gene, are MGHRA and YSYEKL. Reading the label with the study, this specimen's treatment or condition is: allogeneic hematopoietic cell transplantation with graft depleted of TCRalphabeta T cells and CD19 B cells. The transplant recipients were children given TCRalphabeta/CD19-depleted allogeneic hematopoietic cell grafts. There are many counts of this clonotype. The antigen it binds to is not known. It has no much larger one-base neighbor in the sample; base qualities were not kept. Library preparation employed PCR. The sequencing machine was an Illumina HiSeq 2500. TCR library preparation used molecular barcoding, with unique molecular identifiers applied to normalize quantification of the TCRbeta repertoire. TCRdb trimmed public reads at Q25 via fastp, called clones via MiXCR and kept in-frame beta chains. Records with the same CDR3 protein are collapsed into one entry carrying the most frequent genes and DNA. This sample has about 440,000 distinct CDR3 sequences in its table, and roughly 44% of those were observed once. Roughly a quarter of the sample rests with the top ten.

The receptor's source is a girl aged 2-10 years with aplastic anemia, due to receive a stem cell transplant. Recombination linked TRBV4-1 to TRBJ1-5; no D gene call is confident. This material consisted of PBMCs, taken before TCRalphabeta/CD19-depleted stem cell transplant. In nucleotides, the sequence is TGCGCCAGCAGCCCAAGGATGAGCAATCAGCCCCAGCATTTT. The resulting protein is CASSPRMSNQPQHF.